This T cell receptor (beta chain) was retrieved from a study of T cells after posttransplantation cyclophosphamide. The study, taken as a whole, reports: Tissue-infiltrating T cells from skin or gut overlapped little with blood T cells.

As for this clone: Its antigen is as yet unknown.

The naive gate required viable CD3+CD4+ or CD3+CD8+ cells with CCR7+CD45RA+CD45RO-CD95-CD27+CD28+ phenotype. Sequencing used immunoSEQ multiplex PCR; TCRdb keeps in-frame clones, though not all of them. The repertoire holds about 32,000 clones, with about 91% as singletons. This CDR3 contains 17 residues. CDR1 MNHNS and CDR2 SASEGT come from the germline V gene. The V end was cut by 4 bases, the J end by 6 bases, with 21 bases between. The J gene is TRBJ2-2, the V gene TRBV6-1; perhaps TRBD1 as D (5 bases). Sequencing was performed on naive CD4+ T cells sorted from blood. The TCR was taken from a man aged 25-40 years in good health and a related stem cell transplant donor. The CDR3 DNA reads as TGTGCCAGCAGTGGGTCAGTGGACACGAGTTTCGCCGGGGAGCTGTTTTTT. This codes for CASSGSVDTSFAGELFF.